Included here is one T cell receptor beta chain sequence, with context. This entry comes from a study of blood T cell repertoires in COVID-19. Study-level background: Researchers got acute and convalescent COVID-19 samples from the United States, Italy and Spain.

Data came from immunoSEQ multiplex PCR; TCRdb stores just in-frame clones and leaves some out. The data contain about 47,000 clones, 88% of them seen just once; the ten biggest clones take up 3%. This CDR3 comprises 15 residues. Per germline, CDR1 SGHRS and CDR2 YFSETQ. Trimming took 4 bases from V and 9 from J; bases not matched to a gene: 6. Sequenced input: peripheral blood. The receptor comes from a man aged 45-65 years with active COVID-19. The J gene is TRBJ2-1, the V gene TRBV5-1; TRBD2 matches at 14 bases. The CDR3 protein is CASSPPTSGRAEQFF. The DNA of the CDR3 is TGCGCCAGCAGCCCACCGACTAGCGGGAGGGCTGAGCAGTTCTTC. Full variable domain (remainder filled in from reference TRBV5-1 and TRBJ2-1): KAGVTQTPRYLIKTRGQQVTLSCSPISGHRSVSWYQQTPGQGLQFLFEYFSETQRNKGNFPGRFSGRQFSNSRSEMNVSTLELGDSALYLCASSPPTSGRAEQFFGPGTRLTVL.